This TCR beta chain stems from a study of blood T cell repertoires in COVID-19. Turning to the study itself: The samples span acute and convalescent COVID-19 from the United States, Italy and Spain.

The V end was cut by 6 bases, the J end by 3 bases, with 15 bases between. The CDR3 totals 15 residues. The V gene's germline CDR1 is MDHEN and CDR2 SYDVKM. The protocol was immunoSEQ multiplex PCR, while the TCRdb copy is restricted to in-frame clones and leaves out a portion. This sample carries over 85,000 clones, approximately 89% of them seen once, and the ten largest clones take roughly 21%. The sample was peripheral blood. The rearrangement uses TRBV28 and TRBJ1-5; possible D gene TRBD1, 6 bases. This clonotype originated in a human donor in a cohort sampled during active COVID-19. CDR3 coding DNA: TGTGCCAGCAGCACCAAGCAGGGGTTCAATCAGCCCCAGCATTTT. This translates into CASSTKQGFNQPQHF.